Listed here are 10 T cell receptor beta chains from one sample, sequenced in a study of blood T cell repertoires in COVID-19. Sequenced by immunoSEQ multiplex PCR; TCRdb stores in-frame clones only, minus some. The top ten clones hold under 9.5% of a sample with approximately 160,000 clones, about 88% of them seen once. The specimen was PBMCs or T cells enriched from blood (not recorded which). These receptors all come from a man aged 50 or older who had recovered from COVID-19.

This clone was seen once. DNA for the CDR3: TGTGCCAGCAGTCGGACAGCTAACTATGGCTACACCTTC. Translating it yields CASSRTANYGYTF. This rearrangement joins TRBV12-3 or TRBV12-4 to TRBJ1-2, with a weak D call TRBD1 (6 bases). The CDR3 contains 13 residues. With 5 bases removed from V and 0 bases from J, the gap between germline ends came to 7 bases.

This chain joins TRBV6-5 and TRBJ2-7; TRBD2 might be the D (6 bases). The V gene lost 6 bases and the J gene lost 3 bases, with 6 bases spanning the gap. Per germline, CDR1 MNHEY and CDR2 SVGAGI. The CDR3 is 11 residues long. The CDR3 protein is CASREGYEQYF. CDR3 nucleotide sequence: TGTGCCAGCAGGGAGGGCTACGAGCAGTACTTC.

This chain uses TRBV24-1 with TRBJ2-5; 14 nucleotides agree with TRBD2. The CDR3 is made up of 16 amino acids. J gave up 2 bases and V 5 bases, and 3 bases lay outside the gene matches. The germline V gene encodes CDR1 KGHDR and CDR2 SFDVKD. CDR3 nucleotides: TGTGCCACCAGTGGGACTAGCGGGGGGACTCAAGAGACCCAGTACTTC. Translated: CATSGTSGGTQETQYF.

The chain links TRBV11-1 to TRBJ1-1, with TRBD1 matching 7 bases. Germline CDR1 reads SGHAT; CDR2 reads FQDESV (reference sequence). The CDR3 has 14 amino acids. J was trimmed by 0 bases and V by 8 bases; bases with no gene match: 6. The CDR3 bases are TGTGCCAGCGATCGGACAGGCATGAACACTGAAGCTTTCTTT. Translation gives CASDRTGMNTEAFF.

The chain recombines TRBV19 with TRBJ1-5; D is perhaps TRBD1 (6 bases). The V end was cut by 3 bases, the J end by 9 bases, with 18 bases between. Germline V gives CDR1 LNHDA, CDR2 SQIVND (reference sequence). The length of the CDR3 is 15 residues. The CDR3 region is CASSIGQTRGWPQHF. The CDR3 region has the DNA TGTGCCAGTAGTATTGGACAGACAAGGGGTTGGCCCCAGCATTTT.

This chain connects TRBV5-6 to TRBJ2-7; possibly TRBD2 for D (5 bases). Germline CDR1 and CDR2: SGHDT and YYEEEE. This CDR3 comprises 17 residues. The V end was cut by 6 bases, the J end by 0 bases, with 22 bases between. This CDR3 reads CASTPRVRRTYSYEQYF. The CDR3, as DNA: TGTGCCAGCACCCCTAGGGTGCGCAGGACTTACTCCTACGAGCAGTACTTC.

CDR3 residues: CASSQTANYGYTF. CDR3 DNA sequence: TGTGCCAGCAGTCAGACAGCTAACTATGGCTACACCTTC. The V call is TRBV25-1, the J call TRBJ1-2, with a tentative D call TRBD1 (5 bases). Trimming left V 5 bases short and J 0 bases short, with 7 bases between. The CDR3 is 13 amino acids. Germline CDR1 MGHDK, CDR2 SYGVNS.

The chain couples TRBV10-3 to TRBJ2-5, with TRBD1 identical over 8 bases. CDR1 is ENHRY, CDR2 SYGVKD, per germline. This CDR3 is 11 amino acids long. DNA for the CDR3: TGTGCGACAGGGGTCGGAGAGACCCAGTACTTC. Translated: CATGVGETQYF.

The chain couples TRBV7-3 to TRBJ1-2; the D is unclear. Trimming took 1 base from V and 7 from J, leaving 16 bases between them. The CDR3 spans 15 residues. Germline CDR1 reads SGHTA; CDR2 reads FQGTGA. In DNA form, the CDR3 reads TGTGCCAGCAGCTTAAATAGGAGGAAGATGGGTGGCTACACCTTC. It codes for CASSLNRRKMGGYTF. Full variable domain (rest looked up from reference TRBV7-3 and TRBJ1-2): GAGVSQTPSNKVTEKGKYVELRCDPISGHTALYWYRQSLGQGPEFLIYFQGTGAADDSGLPNDRFFAVRPEGSVSTLKIQRTERGDSAVYLCASSLNRRKMGGYTFGSGTRLTVV.

CDR3 bases: TGTGCCAGCAGTCGAACTCGGGGTTCACCCCTCCACTTT. It encodes CASSRTRGSPLHF. The chain carries TRBV7-7 and TRBJ1-6; the D is unclear. The V end lost 6 bases, the J end lost 9 bases, and 12 bases lay between the germline ends. Germline V CDR1 and CDR2: SSHAT, FNYEAQ (reference sequence). The CDR3 is 13 residues long.